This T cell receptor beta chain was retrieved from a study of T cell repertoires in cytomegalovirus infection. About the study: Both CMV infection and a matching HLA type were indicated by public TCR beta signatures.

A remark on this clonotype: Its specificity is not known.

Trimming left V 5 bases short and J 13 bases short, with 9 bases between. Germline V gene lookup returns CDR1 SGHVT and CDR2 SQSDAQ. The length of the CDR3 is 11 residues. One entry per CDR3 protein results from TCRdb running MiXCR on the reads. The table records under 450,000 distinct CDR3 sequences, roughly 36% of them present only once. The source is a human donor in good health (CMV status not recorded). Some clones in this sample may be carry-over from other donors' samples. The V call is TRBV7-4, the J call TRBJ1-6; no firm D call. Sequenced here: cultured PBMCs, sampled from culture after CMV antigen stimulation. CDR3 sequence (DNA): TGTGCCAGCAGCCCCCGGAGGCCCCTCCACTTT. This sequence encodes CASSPRRPLHF.